These 2 T cell receptor beta chains share one sample of origin, sequenced in a study of identical twins (TCRdb year 2016). The receptor library was made with 5' RACE. The sample was run on an Illumina HiSeq 2000. TCRdb passed the public sequencing reads through fastp at Q25 and MiXCR, retaining productive beta sequences. Each entry merges the rows of one CDR3 protein and shows their most common DNA and genes. The sample yields fewer than 250,000 distinct CDR3 sequences; around a sixth were counted once. The top ten clones comprise 40% of the sample. These sequences were also reported in another study, on T cells expressing NK-cell markers.

Source material: CD8+ T cells sorted from blood. Receptor source: a woman aged 18 to 35 in good health.

The genes are TRBV7-9 and TRBJ2-7; D ambiguous. The V and J ends lost 2 bases and 3 bases respectively, with 14 bases between them. The germline V gene encodes CDR1 SEHNR and CDR2 FQNEAQ (reference sequence). The CDR3 runs 15 residues. In DNA form, the CDR3 reads TGTGCCAGCAGCTTATCAATTGATGTCAACTACGAGCAGTACTTC. Protein sequence: CASSLSIDVNYEQYF.

V and J are TRBV5-6 and TRBJ1-5; D uncertain. Germline-derived CDR1 and CDR2 are SGHDT and YYEEEE. V was cut by 7 bases and J by 7 bases, with 18 bases left in between. This CDR3 has 14 residues. The CDR3 is CASSDGPNWQPQHF. Here the CDR3 DNA reads TGTGCCAGCTCCGACGGGCCAAATTGGCAGCCCCAGCATTTT.